This TCR beta chain was sequenced during a study of Ad26.COV2.S vaccination and SARS-CoV-2 variants. Background on the study: Dosing was one shot or two shots 56 days apart.

The repertoire was sequenced with immunoSEQ multiplex PCR; TCRdb's copy has only in-frame clones and lacks some. The sample has roughly 380,000 clones, around 90% seen once. V gave up 6 bases and J gave up 1 base, with 12 bases separating them. The germline CDR1 and CDR2 sequences are SQVTM and ANQGSEA. The CDR3 is 13 residues long. Treatment of the sample: around 19 received Ad26.COV2.S at low or high dose, single or two shots; about 5 received placebo; per-sample allocation not given. Sampling was performed 63 days after the first vaccine or placebo injection. This chain links TRBV29-1 with TRBJ2-5; TRBD1 might be the D (5 bases). This sequence was found in a person aged 18-65 years who received the Ad26.COV2.S COVID-19 vaccine or a placebo. Sequenced material: peripheral blood, taken in a trial of Ad26.COV2.S vaccine versus placebo. The CDR3 loop reads CSVSPTGQETQYF. CDR3 coding DNA: TGCAGCGTATCCCCCACAGGCCAAGAGACCCAGTACTTC.